This T cell receptor (beta chain) comes out of a study of spatial heterogeneity in lung cancer (dated by TCRdb to the late 2010s). Regarding the study in general: Beta-chain transcripts were consistently detected in greater numbers than alpha-chain transcripts, which likely reflects a higher abundance of beta-chain transcripts. Nonsynonymous mutation counts, determined by whole-exome sequencing of tumor tissue, were related to features of the TCR repertoire. At surgery, roughly 220 tumor regions, around 64 matched nontumor lung samples and a few dozen PBMC samples were TCR-sequenced for both alpha and beta chains. TCR alpha and beta repertoires were quantitatively compared across multiple tumor regions, matched nontumor lung and blood in non-small cell lung cancer. In the raw uncorrected reads, each unique combination of TCR and UMI appeared more than ten times on average. Study-wide conclusions, independent of this receptor: Confirming at a functional level the hypothesis that regional TCRs recognize regional mutations was considered to require additional single-cell paired TCR alpha and beta sequencing.

The germline V gene supplies CDR1 SQVTM and CDR2 ANQGSEA. The germline ends are 13 bases apart after V is trimmed by 2 bases and J by 6 bases. CDR3 length: 13 amino acids, cysteine to phenylalanine. Of the read, only the CDR3 DNA is kept; its 39 bases are in frame from base 1. The time point tag for this specimen amounts to: sample taken at primary tumor resection. For TCR sequencing, whole RNA was extracted from tumor and nontumor lung tissue, or from cryopreserved PBMC samples, and no cell sorting was done. Samples were obtained from around 72 patients with early-stage, untreated non-small cell lung cancer from the lung TRACERx cohort. A patient was chosen for TCR sequencing only when enough RNA was available from at least two tumor regions. Receptor libraries were prepared by 5' RACE. The sequencer listed for this sample is NextSeq 500. In the TCR library protocol, a unique molecular identifier was attached to each TCR cDNA molecule so that PCR and sequencing errors could be corrected. Concerning the study's data processing: TCR identification, UMI-based error correction and CDR3 extraction were all carried out with Decombinator tools. Expanded TCRs were defined as those above a frequency of 2 per 1,000, corresponding to the top 1% of the tumor frequency distribution. Rényi diversity was computed with the R vegan package after subsampling each repertoire 100 times to 5,000 TCRs. CDR3 similarity networks were built from amino acid triplet string-kernel similarity, with CDR3s being connected when pairwise similarity was above 0.82. The public reads were reanalyzed by TCRdb: fastp trimming at Q25, MiXCR alignment, in-frame beta chains only. Identical CDR3 protein sequences are pooled into one entry, listed with their most common genes and DNA. For this entry, the V and J calls and clone size follow TCRdb and not the study's own pipeline. Across this sample there are about 13,000 distinct CDR3 sequences, with 5.2% seen only once. The ten largest make up around a third of the sample.

This clonotype was seen repeatedly, ten times or more. The antigen this receptor binds is unknown. No per-base quality is available; no much larger clone lies one base away. Because this beta chain is a stray read in a library intended to capture alpha chains, its abundance should not be given much weight. The sequence came from a human donor with early-stage non-small cell lung cancer. The sequenced sample was lung tumor tissue, obtained at surgery. Recombination joined TRBV29-1 with TRBJ2-5; a weak D assignment points to TRBD1 (6 bases agree). CDR3 protein: CSVERQGTKTQYF. The sequenced DNA: TGCAGCGTTGAAAGGCAGGGGACAAAGACCCAGTACTTC.